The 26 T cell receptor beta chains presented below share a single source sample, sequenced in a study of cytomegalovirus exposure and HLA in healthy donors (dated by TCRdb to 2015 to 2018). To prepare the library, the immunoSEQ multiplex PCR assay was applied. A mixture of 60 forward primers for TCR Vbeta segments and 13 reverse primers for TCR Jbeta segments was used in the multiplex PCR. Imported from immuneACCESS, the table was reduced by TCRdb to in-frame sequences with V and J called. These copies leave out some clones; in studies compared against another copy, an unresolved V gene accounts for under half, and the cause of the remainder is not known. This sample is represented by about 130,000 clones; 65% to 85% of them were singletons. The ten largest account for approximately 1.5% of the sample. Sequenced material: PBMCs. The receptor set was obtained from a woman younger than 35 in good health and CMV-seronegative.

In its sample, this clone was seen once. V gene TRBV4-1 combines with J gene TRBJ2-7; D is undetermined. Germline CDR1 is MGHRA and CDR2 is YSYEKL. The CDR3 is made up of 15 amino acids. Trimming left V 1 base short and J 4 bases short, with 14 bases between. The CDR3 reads CASSQGGLIVYEQYF. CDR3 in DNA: TGCGCCAGCAGCCAAGGCGGCCTGATCGTTTACGAGCAGTACTTC.

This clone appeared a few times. The CDR3 nucleotides read TGTGCCGCGCAGGGGGGAGGCGACTACGAGCAGTACTTC. Translating it yields CAAQGGGDYEQYF. The J gene is TRBJ2-7, the V gene TRBV10-3, with D maybe TRBD1 (7 bases). Germline V gene sequence: CDR1 ENHRY, CDR2 SYGVKD. The CDR3 has 13 amino acids. The V end lost 11 bases, the J end lost 3 bases, and 17 bases lay between the germline ends.

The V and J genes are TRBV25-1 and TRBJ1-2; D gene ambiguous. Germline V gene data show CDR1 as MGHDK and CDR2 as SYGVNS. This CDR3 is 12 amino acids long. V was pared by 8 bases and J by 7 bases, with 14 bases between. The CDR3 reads CASSITRGGYTF. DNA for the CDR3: TGTGCCAGCTCTATTACACGCGGTGGCTACACCTTC.

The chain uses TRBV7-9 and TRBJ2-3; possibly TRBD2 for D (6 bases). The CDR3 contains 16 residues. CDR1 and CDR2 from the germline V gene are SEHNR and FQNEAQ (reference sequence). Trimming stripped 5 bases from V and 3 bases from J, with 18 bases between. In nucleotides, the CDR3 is TGTGCCAGCAGCCCCCTAGGTAGCGGTTTAACAGATACGCAGTATTTT. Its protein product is CASSPLGSGLTDTQYF.

The CDR3 region has the DNA TGTGCCAGCAGCGCGGGACTAGCCGCGAACAATGAGCAGTTCTTC. Protein sequence: CASSAGLAANNEQFF. The chain has TRBV9 and TRBJ2-1, with TRBD2 matching 9 bases. The germline V gene encodes CDR1 SGDLS and CDR2 YYNGEE. This CDR3 has 15 residues. The ends lost 3 bases at V and 5 bases at J; junction bases unmatched: 6.

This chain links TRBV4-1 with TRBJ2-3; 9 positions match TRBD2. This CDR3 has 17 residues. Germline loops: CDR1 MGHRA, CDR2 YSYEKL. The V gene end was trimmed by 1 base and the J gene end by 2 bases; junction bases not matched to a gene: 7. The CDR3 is CASSQGISGGFTDTQYF. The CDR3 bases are TGCGCCAGCAGCCAAGGAATCAGCGGGGGGTTCACAGATACGCAGTATTTT.

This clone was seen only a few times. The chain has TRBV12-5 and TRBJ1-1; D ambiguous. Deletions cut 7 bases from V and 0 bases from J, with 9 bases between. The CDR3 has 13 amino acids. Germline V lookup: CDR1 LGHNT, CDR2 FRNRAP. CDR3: CASVRHLNTEAFF. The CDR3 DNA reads TGTGCTAGTGTGAGGCACTTGAACACTGAAGCTTTCTTT.

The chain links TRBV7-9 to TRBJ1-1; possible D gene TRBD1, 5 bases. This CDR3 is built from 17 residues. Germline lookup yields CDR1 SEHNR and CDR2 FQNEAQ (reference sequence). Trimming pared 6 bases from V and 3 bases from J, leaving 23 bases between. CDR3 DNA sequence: TGTGCCAGCAGGTTACCGGTGCGGGACGGCCTGGACACTGAAGCTTTCTTT. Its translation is CASRLPVRDGLDTEAFF.

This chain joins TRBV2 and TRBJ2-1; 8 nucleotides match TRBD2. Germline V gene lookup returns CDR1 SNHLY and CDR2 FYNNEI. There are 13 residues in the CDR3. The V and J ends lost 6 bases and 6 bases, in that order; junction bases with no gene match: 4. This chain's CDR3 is CASRYTSGNEQFF. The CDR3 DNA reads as TGTGCCAGCAGGTACACTAGCGGCAATGAGCAGTTCTTC.

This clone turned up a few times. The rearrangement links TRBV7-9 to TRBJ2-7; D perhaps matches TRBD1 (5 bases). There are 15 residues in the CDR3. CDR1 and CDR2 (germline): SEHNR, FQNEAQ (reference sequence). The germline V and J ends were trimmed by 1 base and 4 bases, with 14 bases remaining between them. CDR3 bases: TGTGCCAGCAGCTTAGAGGCAGGGATTGGTTACGAGCAGTACTTC. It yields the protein CASSLEAGIGYEQYF.

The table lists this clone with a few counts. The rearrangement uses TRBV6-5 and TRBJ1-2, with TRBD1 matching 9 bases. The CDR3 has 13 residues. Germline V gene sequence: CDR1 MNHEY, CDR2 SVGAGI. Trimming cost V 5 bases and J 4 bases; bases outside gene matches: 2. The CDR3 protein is CASSRTGAYGYTF. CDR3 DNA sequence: TGTGCCAGCAGTAGGACAGGGGCCTATGGCTACACCTTC.

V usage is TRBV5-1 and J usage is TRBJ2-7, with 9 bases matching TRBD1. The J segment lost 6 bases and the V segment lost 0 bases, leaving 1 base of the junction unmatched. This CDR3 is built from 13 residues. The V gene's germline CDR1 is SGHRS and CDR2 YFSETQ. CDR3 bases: TGCGCCAGCAGCTTGGGACAGGGGGTCGAGCAGTACTTC. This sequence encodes CASSLGQGVEQYF.

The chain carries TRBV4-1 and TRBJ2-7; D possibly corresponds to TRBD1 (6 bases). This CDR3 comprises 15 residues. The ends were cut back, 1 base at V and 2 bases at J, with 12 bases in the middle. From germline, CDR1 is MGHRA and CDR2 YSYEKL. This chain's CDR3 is CASSQGGTQAYEQYF. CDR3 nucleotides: TGCGCCAGCAGCCAAGGGGGGACACAGGCCTACGAGCAGTACTTC.

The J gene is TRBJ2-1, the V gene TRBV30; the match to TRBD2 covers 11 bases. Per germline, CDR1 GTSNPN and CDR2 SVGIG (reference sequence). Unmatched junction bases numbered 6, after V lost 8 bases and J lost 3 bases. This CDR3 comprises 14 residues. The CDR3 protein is CAQTGTSGYNEQFF. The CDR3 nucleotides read TGTGCCCAAACCGGGACTAGCGGCTACAATGAGCAGTTCTTC.

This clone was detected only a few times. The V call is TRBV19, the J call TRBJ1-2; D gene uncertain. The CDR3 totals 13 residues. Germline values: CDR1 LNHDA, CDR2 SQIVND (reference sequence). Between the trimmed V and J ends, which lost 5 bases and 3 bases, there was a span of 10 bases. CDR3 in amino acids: CASSWELDYGYTF. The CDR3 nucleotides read TGTGCCAGTAGTTGGGAGCTTGACTATGGCTACACCTTC.

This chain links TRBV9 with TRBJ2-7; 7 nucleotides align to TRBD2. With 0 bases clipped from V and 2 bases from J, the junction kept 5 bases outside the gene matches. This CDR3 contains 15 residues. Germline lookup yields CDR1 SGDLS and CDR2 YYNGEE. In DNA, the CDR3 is TGTGCCAGCAGCGTAGGAGGGACTACGACCTACGAGCAGTACTTC. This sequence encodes CASSVGGTTTYEQYF.

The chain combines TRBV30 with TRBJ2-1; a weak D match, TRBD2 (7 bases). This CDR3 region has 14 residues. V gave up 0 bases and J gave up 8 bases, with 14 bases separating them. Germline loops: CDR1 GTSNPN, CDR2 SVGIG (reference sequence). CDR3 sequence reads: CAWSVGGGLDEQFF. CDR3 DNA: TGTGCCTGGAGTGTAGGGGGAGGGCTGGATGAGCAGTTCTTC. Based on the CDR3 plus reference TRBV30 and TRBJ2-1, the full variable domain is SQTIHQWPATLVQPVGSPLSLECTVEGTSNPNLYWYRQAAGRGLQLLFYSVGIGQISSEVPQNLSASRPQDRQFILSSKKLLLSDSGFYLCAWSVGGGLDEQFFGPGTRLTVL.

The CDR3 spells CASSQVVTGETEAFF. Here the CDR3 DNA reads TGCGCCAGCAGCCAAGTCGTGACAGGGGAAACTGAAGCTTTCTTT. The chain is built from TRBV4-1 and TRBJ1-1; 8 nucleotides align to TRBD1. Per germline, CDR1 MGHRA and CDR2 YSYEKL. The V and J ends lost 1 base and 5 bases, in that order; junction bases with no gene match: 6. The CDR3 consists of 15 residues.

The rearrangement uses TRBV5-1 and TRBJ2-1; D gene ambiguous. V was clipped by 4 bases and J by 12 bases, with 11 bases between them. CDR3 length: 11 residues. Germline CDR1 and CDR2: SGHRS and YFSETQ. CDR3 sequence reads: CASSGAAGQFF. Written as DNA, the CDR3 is TGCGCCAGCAGCGGCGCGGCCGGGCAGTTCTTC.

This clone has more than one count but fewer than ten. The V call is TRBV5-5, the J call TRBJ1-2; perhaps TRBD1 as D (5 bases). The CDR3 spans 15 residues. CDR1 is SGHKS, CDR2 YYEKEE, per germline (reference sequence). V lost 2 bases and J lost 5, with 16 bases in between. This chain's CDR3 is CASSFSRERGYGYTF. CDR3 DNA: TGTGCCAGCAGCTTCTCCAGGGAAAGGGGATATGGCTACACCTTC. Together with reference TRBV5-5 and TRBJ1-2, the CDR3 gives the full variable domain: DAGVTQSPTHLIKTRGQQVTLRCSPISGHKSVSWYQQVLGQGPQFIFQYYEKEERGRGNFPDRFSARQFPNYSSELNVNALLLGDSALYLCASSFSRERGYGYTFGSGTRLTVV.

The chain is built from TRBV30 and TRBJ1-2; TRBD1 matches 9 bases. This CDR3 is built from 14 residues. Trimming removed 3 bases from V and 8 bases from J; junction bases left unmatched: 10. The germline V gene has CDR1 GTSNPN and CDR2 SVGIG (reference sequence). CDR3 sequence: CAWRPQGAPVGYTF. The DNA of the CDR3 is TGTGCCTGGAGACCACAGGGGGCTCCGGTCGGCTACACCTTC.

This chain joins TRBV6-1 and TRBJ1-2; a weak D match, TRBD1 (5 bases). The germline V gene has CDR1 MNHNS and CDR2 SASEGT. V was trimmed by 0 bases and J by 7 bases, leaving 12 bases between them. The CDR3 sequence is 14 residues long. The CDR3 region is CASSEAPQAVGYTF. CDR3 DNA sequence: TGTGCCAGCAGTGAAGCGCCACAGGCTGTTGGCTACACCTTC.

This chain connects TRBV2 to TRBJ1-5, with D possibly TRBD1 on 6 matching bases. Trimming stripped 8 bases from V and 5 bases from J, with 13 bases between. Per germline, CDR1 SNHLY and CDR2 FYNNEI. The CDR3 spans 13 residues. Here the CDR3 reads CASGGGGDQPQHF. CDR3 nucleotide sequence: TGTGCCAGCGGAGGGGGGGGTGATCAGCCCCAGCATTTT.

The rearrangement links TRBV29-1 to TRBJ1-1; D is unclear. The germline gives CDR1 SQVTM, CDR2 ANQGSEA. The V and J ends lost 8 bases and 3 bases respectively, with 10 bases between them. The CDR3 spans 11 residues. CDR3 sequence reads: CSPWEDTEAFF. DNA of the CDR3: TGCAGCCCGTGGGAGGACACTGAAGCTTTCTTT.

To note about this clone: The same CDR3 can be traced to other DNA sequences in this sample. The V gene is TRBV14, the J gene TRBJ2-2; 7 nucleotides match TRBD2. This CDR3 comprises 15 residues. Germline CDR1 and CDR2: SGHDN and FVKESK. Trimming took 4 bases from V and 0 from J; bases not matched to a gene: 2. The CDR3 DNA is TGTGCCAGCAGCCTTAGCGGGTCGAACACCGGGGAGCTGTTTTTT. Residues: CASSLSGSNTGELFF.

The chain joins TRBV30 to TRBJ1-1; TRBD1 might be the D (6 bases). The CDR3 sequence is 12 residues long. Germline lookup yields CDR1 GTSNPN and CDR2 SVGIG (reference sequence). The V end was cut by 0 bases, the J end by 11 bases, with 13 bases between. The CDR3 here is CAWSVQGREAFF. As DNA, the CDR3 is TGTGCCTGGAGTGTACAGGGAAGAGAGGCTTTCTTT.